The sequence of this TCR beta chain was determined in a study of blood T cells in healthy people across ages. Concerning this clonotype: The target antigen is unknown.

Germline CDR1 reads SGDLS; CDR2 reads YYNGEE. This CDR3 has 13 residues. Trimming took off 4 bases at V and 9 bases at J, with 17 bases between the two ends. A sample-barcoded 5' primer and a J-beta primer mix were used in a second PCR of about 7 to 12 cycles. A template-switch adaptor containing 12 random nucleotides labeled each cDNA molecule. TCRdb re-derived calls from the 5' RACE reads in MiXCR, one entry per CDR3 protein. The sample has hundreds of thousands of distinct CDR3 sequences; roughly 31% are singletons. A minimum of 7 million PBMCs was isolated per sample. General study findings and limits: Comparison with aged donors showed that long-lived donors had more naive CD4+ cells and higher diversity. Possibly, changes in expanded clonotypes were confounded because donor CMV status was unknown.

The rearrangement links TRBV9 to TRBJ2-7, with D tentatively TRBD1 (5 bases). This receptor was identified in a woman of 80 years or more in good health. What was sequenced was blood. The CDR3 DNA reads TGTGCCAGCAGCTTACAGGACCGCGCCGGGCAGTACTTC. Its translation: CASSLQDRAGQYF.